This T cell receptor beta chain originates from a study of STAT5B mutations in CD4+ large granular lymphocyte leukemia. About the study: The CDR3 'QG' motif was associated with a particular HLA allele among healthy donors.

Clones were sequenced by immunoSEQ multiplex PCR, and TCRdb holds only the in-frame ones, with some missing. The sample has over 30,000 clones, roughly four fifths seen once; the top ten hold approximately 4.4%. Note on this clone: Its specificity is not known.

The CDR3 consists of 14 residues. The germline CDR1 and CDR2 sequences are MNHNS and SASEGT. The V gene lost 1 base and the J gene lost 4 bases, with 7 bases spanning the gap. General study points: Main leukemic clonotypes were patient-specific, but approximately 27% appeared at low frequency elsewhere.

The TCR originated in a human donor in good health. This chain joins TRBV6-1 and TRBJ2-2; D is unclear. What was sequenced was CD4+ T cells from blood buffy coats. In DNA, the CDR3 is TGTGCCAGCAGTGAAGAGCTTGCCACCGGGGAGCTGTTTTTT. Protein product: CASSEELATGELFF.